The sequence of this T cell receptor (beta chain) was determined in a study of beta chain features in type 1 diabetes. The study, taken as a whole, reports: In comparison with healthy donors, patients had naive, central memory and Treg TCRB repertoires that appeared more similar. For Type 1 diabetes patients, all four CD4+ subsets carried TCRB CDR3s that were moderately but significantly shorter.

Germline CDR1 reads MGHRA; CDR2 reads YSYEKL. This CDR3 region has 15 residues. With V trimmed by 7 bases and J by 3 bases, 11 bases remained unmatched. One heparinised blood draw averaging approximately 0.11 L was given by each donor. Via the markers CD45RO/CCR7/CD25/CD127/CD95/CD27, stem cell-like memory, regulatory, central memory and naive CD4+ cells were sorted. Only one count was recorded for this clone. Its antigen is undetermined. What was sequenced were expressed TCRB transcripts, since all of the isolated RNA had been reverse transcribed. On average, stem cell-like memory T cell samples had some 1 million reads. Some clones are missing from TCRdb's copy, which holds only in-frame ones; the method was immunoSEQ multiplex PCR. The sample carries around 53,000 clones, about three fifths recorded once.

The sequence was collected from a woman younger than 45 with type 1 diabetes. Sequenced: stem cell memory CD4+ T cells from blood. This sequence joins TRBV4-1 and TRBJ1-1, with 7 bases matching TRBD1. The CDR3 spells CASIKSPTGDTEAFF. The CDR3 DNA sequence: TGCGCCAGCATTAAATCGCCTACAGGGGACACTGAAGCTTTCTTT.